This entry is about one TCR beta chain. This clone was seen a handful of times. Which antigen it targets is not known. Base qualities were left out, and no much larger clone turns up one base away. CDR1 KGHSH and CDR2 LQKENI were looked up in the germline V gene. For this chain, trimming is 1 base at the V end and 5 bases at the J end, and the number of junction bases without a gene match is 7. The CDR3 runs 16 amino acids, cysteine and phenylalanine included. The read is trimmed to its CDR3 DNA, 48 bases read in frame from base 1. The library came from the immunoSEQ multiplex PCR assay. A mixture of 60 forward primers for TCR Vbeta segments and 13 reverse primers for TCR Jbeta segments was used in the multiplex PCR. The CDR3 region of rearranged TCR beta genes was amplified from genomic DNA by a multiplex PCR assay. The Illumina HiSeq System was used to sequence the amplified TCR beta libraries as 87-base-pair reads. Per the original workflow: Across the roughly 640 repertoires, a later analysis counted tens of millions of unique TCR beta chains, 9 million to 14 million of which were shared by at least two donors. Raw reads were error-corrected and collapsed into unique sequences by a nearest-neighbor algorithm in which closely related sequences were merged to remove PCR and sequencing errors. CDR3 sequences were aligned to IMGT reference sequences to assign V, D and J gene segments. For a sequence to be retained, a match of at least six nucleotides to both a V gene segment and a J gene segment was required. Rearrangements were called productive when the CDR3 lacked stop codons and stayed in frame with V and J; all others were non-productive. CDR3 was defined by IMGT convention, running from the second conserved V-encoded cysteine to the conserved J-encoded phenylalanine. The earlier analysis of 500 to 650 of the donors excluded any sequence lacking an unambiguous match to a single V gene segment. An earlier analysis of a few hundred of the donors called V segments functional above 56.7% productive rearrangements and segregating when the between-donor standard deviation exceeded 5%. To diagnose cytomegalovirus status from the catalog of TCR beta chain sequences, a statistical classification framework was built. A later analysis assigned V and J genes by comparing TCR nucleotide sequences with IMGT/GENE-DB human TR gene sequences. In a later analysis, CDR3 sequences and most-parsimonious VDJ recombination scenarios were assigned using the TCRdist pipeline. A later analysis defined each TCR beta chain by its CDR3 amino acid sequence plus V-gene family, and excluded reads lacking a unique V-gene family. As a way to deal with suspected cross-contamination and a sequencing artifact, a later analysis dropped 592 nucleotide sequences that were highly shared and had low generation probability. A later analysis calculated a clonal expansion index for each public chain from normalized within-repertoire ranks of inferred template counts. In a later analysis, generation probabilities were computed with a VDJ recombination model fitted to out-of-frame rearrangements, and the resulting probabilities were checked against IGoR. Hypergeometric tests were used in a later analysis to score TCR-TCR, TCR-HLA and TCR-CMV co-occurrence, with a repertoire-size bias correction applied to the TCR pairs. A later analysis estimated false discovery rates by permuting HLA or CMV assignments 20 times. In a later analysis, co-occurring TCRs were grouped using DBSCAN, and TCRdist sequence similarity was added for clustering within HLA-allele-positive subsets. Repertoires with fewer than 30,000 or more than 120,000 public chains, plus five repertoires with anomalous nucleotide sharing, were excluded from co-occurrence clustering. In TCRdb, the immuneACCESS table is reduced to in-frame sequences with V and J assigned. These tables do not hold every clone; where another copy was compared, an unresolved V gene accounts for under half, and the others remain unexplained. Clonal size and the V and J genes are those of that table, whereas D and trimming came from the DNA. For this sample the table gives under 200,000 clones, of which approximately 80% were detected only once. The ten top clones hold approximately 0.47% of the sample.

This sample was included in a study of cytomegalovirus exposure and HLA in healthy donors (dated by TCRdb to 2015 to 2018). Looking at the study overall: An earlier analysis of 587 of the donors reported roughly 270 Gb of sequence data and roughly 110 million unique TCR beta sequences from some 180 million T cells. An early release covering about 600 HLA-typed donors comprised approximately 290 gigabases of sequencing data and 65 million to 100 million unique TCR sequences. Typing coverage differed by locus: A, B, C, DRB1 and DQB1 were typed in roughly 629-630 donors, DQA1 in about 510, DPA1 in roughly 590, and DPB1 in approximately 450. In the later analysis, no new phenotypic data were used to find candidate immune exposures; instead, reliance was placed on TCR beta sequences and their occurrence across donors. On average, around 240,000 unique TCR beta nucleotide sequences were sequenced per donor among 398 genotyped donors of the cohort, with 15% to 20% of those sequences being non-productive. In addition to the first cohort of around 670 subjects, a separate validation cohort of around 110 different subjects was used. High-throughput TCR immunosequencing, statistical association of individual TCRs with disease status, and machine learning were combined to predict cytomegalovirus infection status. To decide whether each TCR beta V gene segment behaved as functional or pseudogenic, an earlier analysis of fewer than 750 of the donors relied on high-throughput TCR beta sequencing. Among the roughly 400 genotyped donors, 75% to 90% belonged to the genetic ancestry cluster associated with self-reported Caucasian donors. The study used immunosequencing to profile the T cell repertoires of 666 subjects and linked those repertoires to cytomegalovirus serostatus. All discovery cohort repertoires had been generated using a single sequencing platform. The study aimed to test whether cataloging public T cell receptors could reveal signatures of past pathogen exposure. Both class I and class II loci were covered by HLA typing, at four-digit resolution. Alongside the repertoire data, information on donor age, sex, ethnicity and CMV serostatus was compiled. In a later analysis, previously published TCR beta repertoires from more than 500 donors were re-analyzed and high-resolution HLA genotyping was added so that TCR occurrence patterns could be studied. Several DR-DQ haplotypes were handled as single units for association and clustering because linkage in the cohort was strong. A later genetic analysis took genome-wide SNP genotypes for about three fifths of the roughly 700 donors and used that subset as a discovery cohort.

The cohort was made up of 500 to 850 healthy bone marrow donors. At the time of sampling, every cohort member was nominally healthy, though immune exposures that went unrecorded were likely present. The donor was CMV seronegative and belonged to the group of over 350 seronegative cohort members. A peripheral blood sample was provided by each donor, and peripheral blood mononuclear cells were used for TCR beta sequencing. The Qiagen DNeasy Blood Extraction Kit was used to extract genomic DNA from the blood cell samples. Results the study describes overall, beyond this receptor: A total of roughly 160 TCR beta chains were listed by the study as associated with cytomegalovirus. In a later analysis, TCR association rates were found to vary across HLA loci, with the most associated TCRs seen for DRB1 alleles and the fewest for HLA-C alleles. A group of highly shared sequence variants was considered likely to be a technical artifact of the sequencing pipeline. Several of the top co-occurrence clusters appeared to be linked to parvovirus B19, influenza, CMV and Epstein-Barr virus, according to a later analysis. In a later genetic analysis, fewer N-insertions in productive TCRs were reported among donors in an Asian-associated ancestry cluster than the approximately 710-donor mean. Some IMGT-functional V segments, including TRBV6-2 and TRBV6-3, could not be distinguished by the 87-base-pair reads and were therefore excluded. A later analysis associated about 17,000 TCR beta sequences with specific HLA alleles at a false discovery rate of 0.05. According to the authors, the approach could potentially be generalized to other disease states and immunological phenotypes. Approximately 16 rarely observed V segments, including chromosome 9 orphons, were excluded from the earlier analysis of several hundred of the donors because counts were too low. An earlier analysis of some 560 of the donors showed that most TCR beta V segments appeared in productive rearrangements either about 87% or about 30% of the time, which broadly matched IMGT annotations. Across donors, most TCR sequences were observed very rarely, whereas some public TCRs were present in many individuals. Roughly uniform sequencing depth across donors was assumed in presence/absence analyses, although this assumption may not hold. Immune exposure information for the cohort was limited to CMV serostatus. Three of the identified cytomegalovirus-associated TCR beta chains were confirmed in vitro to be specific for cytomegalovirus antigens. When HLA alleles, especially DR and DQ, strongly co-occurred, TCR associations were difficult to assign to individual alleles. The classifier was reported to diagnose cytomegalovirus status with high specificity and sensitivity in both the original and validation cohorts. A later genetic analysis associated a missense DCLRE1C variant with V-gene and J-gene trimming of TCR beta chains, and an independent cohort replicated the association. This cohort had only TCR beta chains sequenced, and the lack of alpha or paired-chain data limited which features could be detected. In a later analysis, HLA-associated TCR beta chains were found to be more clonally expanded and to have lower generation probabilities than equally common non-associated chains. A further reported finding was that TCR beta sequences accurately predicted the HLA-A and HLA-B alleles for most subjects in the first cohort. In a later analysis, most CMV-associated TCR beta chains were found to appear HLA-restricted, with HLA associations seemingly driven largely by CMV exposure. Because some donors lacked HLA typing at each locus, the association tests relied only on the typed subset. Correlated functional status among segregating V segments might reflect linkage disequilibrium, but an unknown experimental factor could not be ruled out.

This clonotype was sampled from a woman between 50 and 59 years old in good health and CMV-seronegative. Sequenced material: PBMCs. The V gene is TRBV18 and the J gene is TRBJ2-2; 7 of the junction bases match TRBD2. The CDR3 reads CASSPRLAVNTGELFF. The nucleotide sequence reads TGTGCCAGCTCACCACGGCTAGCGGTGAATACCGGGGAGCTGTTTTTT. With all but the CDR3 taken from the reference TRBV18 and TRBJ2-2 genes, the full variable domain is: NAGVMQNPRHLVRRRGQEARLRCSPMKGHSHVYWYRQLPEEGLKFMVYLQKENIIDESGMPKERFSAEFPKEGPSILRIQQVVRGDSAAYFCASSPRLAVNTGELFFGEGSRLTVL.